Each of the 12 T cell receptor beta chains below was sequenced from the same sample in a study of cytomegalovirus exposure and HLA in healthy donors. Primers: 60 Vbeta forward and 13 Jbeta reverse. This table comes from immunoSEQ multiplex PCR, and its TCRdb copy is limited to in-frame clones, with some not included. The sample lists approximately 190,000 clones; roughly 68% were seen once. What was sequenced was PBMCs. Receptor source: a man between 40 and 49 years old in good health and CMV-seropositive.

The chain recombines TRBV6-5 with TRBJ2-3; TRBD2 agrees at 9 bases. The CDR3 extends over 15 amino acids. Germline V gives CDR1 MNHEY, CDR2 SVGAGI. V lost 5 bases, J lost 5 bases, and 8 bases stayed unmatched. The chain's CDR3 is CASSPIAGEGDTQYF. The CDR3 DNA reads TGTGCCAGCAGTCCGATAGCGGGAGAGGGAGATACGCAGTATTTT.

This clone was detected a few times. The rearrangement joins TRBV10-3 to TRBJ2-5; TRBD1 might be the D (5 bases). CDR1 is ENHRY, CDR2 SYGVKD, per germline. This CDR3 spans 14 amino acids. V was clipped by 10 bases and J by 1 base, with 16 bases between them. The CDR3 reads CATQGTEPQETQYF. The CDR3, as DNA: TGTGCCACCCAGGGAACGGAGCCCCAAGAGACCCAGTACTTC.

The chain recombines TRBV4-1 with TRBJ2-1; 8 bases align to TRBD2. The CDR3 extends over 16 amino acids. Germline V gene lookup returns CDR1 MGHRA and CDR2 YSYEKL. With V trimmed by 0 bases and J by 10 bases, 11 bases remained unmatched. The CDR3 loop is CASSQEYTSGGREQFF. DNA for the CDR3: TGCGCCAGCAGCCAAGAATACACCAGCGGGGGTCGGGAGCAGTTCTTC.

The chain couples TRBV19 to TRBJ2-7; D gene uncertain. CDR1 LNHDA and CDR2 SQIVND come from the germline V gene (reference sequence). The CDR3 extends over 14 amino acids. The germline V and J ends were trimmed by 3 bases and 0 bases, with 9 bases remaining between them. This chain's CDR3 is CASSMRPSSYEQYF. CDR3 nucleotides: TGTGCCAGTAGTATGCGGCCGAGCTCCTACGAGCAGTACTTC.

CDR3 amino acids: CASSPGGGGSYEQYF. CDR3 DNA sequence: TGTGCCAGCAGCCCGGGGGGGGGCGGGTCCTACGAGCAGTACTTC. This chain connects TRBV9 to TRBJ2-7; 8 bases line up with TRBD2. CDR3 size: 15 residues. Germline CDR1 and CDR2: SGDLS and YYNGEE. Trimming cost V 4 bases and J 1 base; bases outside gene matches: 7.

This clone was found once. J is TRBJ2-7 and V is TRBV10-3; TRBD1 matches at 11 bases. Trimming took 8 bases from V and 4 from J; bases not matched to a gene: 4. Germline V gives CDR1 ENHRY, CDR2 SYGVKD. The length of the CDR3 is 13 residues. The CDR3 sequence is CAIRTGGDYEQYF. The DNA of the CDR3 is TGTGCCATCCGGACAGGGGGCGATTACGAGCAGTACTTC.

This rearrangement joins TRBV5-1 to TRBJ1-1; TRBD1 might be the D (6 bases). The ends were cut back, 0 bases at V and 5 bases at J, with 14 bases in the middle. CDR1 is SGHRS and CDR2 is YFSETQ in the germline V gene. The CDR3 sequence is 15 residues long. Here the CDR3 reads CASSLEAGAGTEAFF. The DNA for the CDR3 is TGCGCCAGCAGCTTGGAAGCGGGGGCCGGGACTGAAGCTTTCTTT.

This clone was recorded a few times. The chain couples TRBV10-3 to TRBJ2-3; TRBD1 might be the D (5 bases). Germline V gene sequence: CDR1 ENHRY, CDR2 SYGVKD. The CDR3 has 12 amino acids. The V and J ends lost 8 bases and 3 bases respectively, with 9 bases between them. Here the CDR3 DNA reads TGTGCCATCCAAGGGGCGACAGATACGCAGTATTTT. Amino acids: CAIQGATDTQYF.

In this sample, this clone turned up a few times. The genes are TRBV11-1 and TRBJ2-3, with a weak D call TRBD1 (5 bases). CDR1 and CDR2 (germline): SGHAT, FQDESV (reference sequence). The V and J ends lost 1 base and 1 base respectively, with 6 bases between them. The CDR3 contains 14 residues. The CDR3 loop is CASSLGQRTDTQYF. DNA of the CDR3: TGTGCCAGCAGCTTAGGACAGCGCACAGATACGCAGTATTTT.

The gene calls are TRBV7-2 and TRBJ2-3; D not resolved. The CDR3 runs 15 residues. The V and J ends lost 5 bases and 2 bases respectively, with 14 bases between them. The V gene's germline CDR1 is SGHTA and CDR2 FQGNSA. Written as DNA, the CDR3 is TGTGCCAGCAGCCCCCAGGTCGCCTTCACAGATACGCAGTATTTT. Amino acid sequence: CASSPQVAFTDTQYF.

The chain has TRBV7-2 and TRBJ2-1, with TRBD2 matching over 9 bases. This CDR3 is built from 14 residues. Germline lookup yields CDR1 SGHTA and CDR2 FQGNSA. V was clipped by 1 base and J by 9 bases; unmatched bases: 4. CDR3 sequence (DNA): TGTGCCAGCAGCTTAGAGCGGGGGGCGGGTGAGCAGTTCTTC. It encodes CASSLERGAGEQFF.

The sample holds one count of this clone. CDR3 nucleotide sequence: TGCGCCAGCAGTCTGGGACAGGGAGTCGGGGAGCTGTTTTTT. Amino acids: CASSLGQGVGELFF. The gene calls are TRBV5-1 and TRBJ2-2, with 9 nucleotides matching TRBD1. The trim removed 5 bases at V and 7 bases at J, leaving 6 bases unmatched. Germline V CDR1 and CDR2: SGHRS, YFSETQ. The CDR3 length is 14 residues.